Shown below are 25 T cell receptor beta chains from a single sample sequenced in a study of T-cell reconstitution after alpha-beta-depleted transplantation in children. Construction of the TCRbeta library involved unique molecular identifiers. TCRdb fed the PCR reads into MiXCR, producing one record per CDR3 protein. The sample holds approximately 83,000 distinct CDR3 sequences, about 8% seen once. The sequencing here drew on PBMCs from the stem cell graft donor, taken from the stem cell graft. Every receptor here comes from a human donor who donated a stem cell graft to a child with congenital amegakaryocytic thrombocytopenia.

This clonotype was picked up many times. The CDR3 is CASSLYLTGDTGNTIYF. CDR3 nucleotides: TGTGCCAGCAGCTTATACCTGACAGGGGATACTGGAAACACCATATATTTT. This sequence joins TRBV7-6 and TRBJ1-3; 8 bases agree with TRBD1. CDR1 is SGHVS, CDR2 FNYEAQ, per germline. Losses at the gene ends were 2 bases for V and 2 bases for J; bases not matched to a gene: 8. The CDR3 runs to 17 residues.

The chain employs TRBV11-3 and TRBJ2-1; TRBD2 agrees at 8 bases. Germline loops: CDR1 SGHNT, CDR2 YENEEA. This CDR3 region has 17 residues. J was trimmed by 0 bases and V by 1 base; bases with no gene match: 5. Here the CDR3 reads CASSLAGGTSSYNEQFF. The CDR3 nucleotides are TGTGCCAGCAGCTTAGCCGGGGGGACTAGCTCCTACAATGAGCAGTTCTTC.

A remark on this clonotype: This sequence may be a read error, since a much larger clone differs from it by one base. This chain connects TRBV9 to TRBJ1-2; 7 nucleotides agree with TRBD1. The CDR3 sequence is 13 residues long. Germline CDR1 is SGDLS and CDR2 is YYNGEE. Germline trimming cut 9 bases from V and 4 bases from J; bases unmatched to any gene: 9. This CDR3 is CAITRDSSYGYTF. Written as DNA, the CDR3 is TGTGCCATCACCCGGGACAGCTCCTATGGCTACACCTTC.

This clonotype has a count of ten or more. The chain is built from TRBV6-5 and TRBJ2-2; 8 nucleotides align to TRBD1. Germline assignment: CDR1 MNHEY and CDR2 SVGAGI. J lost 3 bases, V lost 6 bases, and 15 bases had no gene match. This CDR3 region has 18 residues. CDR3 sequence reads: CASSRSSSGTGDTGELFF. The DNA of the CDR3 is TGTGCCAGCAGCCGCTCCAGTTCCGGGACAGGCGACACCGGGGAGCTGTTTTTT.

This clonotype was recorded at least ten times. This rearrangement joins TRBV6-5 to TRBJ2-7; 7 bases align to TRBD2. The CDR3 contains 15 residues. The V gene's germline CDR1 is MNHEY and CDR2 SVGAGI. V dropped 9 bases and J dropped 3; count of bases not matched to a gene: 14. CDR3 loop: CASRGGAAVFYEQYF. In DNA form, the CDR3 reads TGTGCCAGTCGCGGGGGTGCCGCTGTTTTCTACGAGCAGTACTTC.

This clonotype was counted ten times or more. The chain uses TRBV5-1 and TRBJ2-7; D may be TRBD2 (5 bases). Trimming removed 4 bases at V and 6 bases at J, with 14 bases between. The CDR3 spans 13 residues. Germline V gene sequence: CDR1 SGHRS, CDR2 YFSETQ. For the CDR3, the DNA is TGCGCCAGCAGCCCAGTCGGGGTTAGCGAGCAGTACTTC. Protein sequence: CASSPVGVSEQYF.

This clonotype was seen at least ten times. J is TRBJ2-7 and V is TRBV30; the D gene could be TRBD1 or TRBD2 (5 bases each). CDR3 length: 14 residues. Germline V lookup: CDR1 GTSNPN, CDR2 SVGIG (reference sequence). Trimming took 3 bases from V and 7 from J, leaving 19 bases between them. As DNA, the CDR3 is TGTGCCTGGAGAAGTTCGGGACCCCATCAGGAGCAGTACTTC. Translating gives CAWRSSGPHQEQYF.

This clonotype was seen at least ten times. CDR3 in DNA: TGTGCCAGCAGCTTAGACGGGGGGGCATTCAATGAGCAGTTCTTC. The encoded protein is CASSLDGGAFNEQFF. V gene TRBV7-7 combines with J gene TRBJ2-1; TRBD2 agrees at 8 bases. Per the germline V gene, CDR1 is SSHAT and CDR2 is FNYEAQ (reference sequence). Trimming at V came to 1 base and at J to 6 bases, leaving 5 bases not matched to a gene. The CDR3 is made up of 15 amino acids.

This clonotype was seen at least ten times. Written as DNA, the CDR3 is TGTGCCAGCTCAATTTCCGGGACAGGGACATACGAGCAGTACTTC. Amino acids: CASSISGTGTYEQYF. This chain connects TRBV18 to TRBJ2-7, with 9 bases identical to TRBD1. Germline values: CDR1 KGHSH, CDR2 LQKENI. V lost 5 bases to trimming and J lost 4 bases; unmatched junction nucleotides: 9. The CDR3 sequence is 15 residues long. Full variable domain (remainder filled in from reference TRBV18 and TRBJ2-7): NAGVMQNPRHLVRRRGQEARLRCSPMKGHSHVYWYRQLPEEGLKFMVYLQKENIIDESGMPKERFSAEFPKEGPSILRIQQVVRGDSAAYFCASSISGTGTYEQYFGPGTRLTVT.

There are many counts of this clonotype. The V and J genes are TRBV11-1 and TRBJ1-5; no clear D. This CDR3 has 18 amino acids. V was shortened by 5 bases and J by 1 base, with 21 bases between the two germline ends. CDR1 SGHAT and CDR2 FQDESV come from the germline V gene (reference sequence). In DNA form, the CDR3 reads TGTGCCAGCAGCCTTAGCACCGGGTTCCTTGGGAGCAATCAGCCCCAGCATTTT. The encoded protein is CASSLSTGFLGSNQPQHF.

The gene calls are TRBV20-1 and TRBJ1-2; D call uncertain. The CDR3 extends over 14 amino acids. V shed 3 bases and J shed 1 base, with 12 bases lying between them. CDR1 and CDR2 from the germline V gene are DFQATT and SNEGSKA (reference sequence). The DNA of the CDR3 is TGCAGTGCTAGTGGGCGCAGTCTTAACTATGGCTACACCTTC. The encoded protein is CSASGRSLNYGYTF.

This clonotype was detected many times. The V call is TRBV10-3, the J call TRBJ1-2, with D possibly matching TRBD1 (5 bases). The germline gives CDR1 ENHRY, CDR2 SYGVKD. V was pared by 0 bases and J by 8 bases, with 7 bases between. The CDR3 covers 12 residues. This CDR3 is CAISESGEGYTF. The CDR3 nucleotides read TGTGCCATCAGTGAGTCAGGGGAAGGCTACACCTTC.

A word on this clonotype: A read error is possible here, since a much larger clone lies one base away. This rearrangement joins TRBV18 to TRBJ2-7; possibly TRBD2 for D (5 bases). This CDR3 spans 13 amino acids. Germline V lookup: CDR1 KGHSH, CDR2 LQKENI. The CDR3 DNA sequence: TGTGCCAGCTCACCGGACTGGGTAGACGAGCATTACTTC. Translating it yields CASSPDWVDEHYF.

This clonotype has ten or more counts. V is TRBV11-2 and J is TRBJ2-1; D unclear. Looked up from germline, CDR1 is SGHAT and CDR2 is FQNNGV. Trimming left V 7 bases short and J 2 bases short, with 12 bases between. The CDR3 length is 14 residues. The CDR3 DNA reads as TGTGCCAGCATGCGTGGATCCACCTACAATGAGCAGTTCTTC. Translating it yields CASMRGSTYNEQFF.

The V gene is TRBV3-1, the J gene TRBJ2-3; possible D gene TRBD2, 7 bases. Trimming cost V 4 bases and J 0 bases, with 14 bases left between them. Germline CDR1 LGHDT, CDR2 YNNKEL (reference sequence). The CDR3 consists of 16 residues. The CDR3, as DNA: TGTGCCAGCAGCCCGTTGGGGGGGCCTAGCACAGATACGCAGTATTTT. Amino acid sequence: CASSPLGGPSTDTQYF.

This clonotype was recorded at least ten times. J is TRBJ2-7 and V is TRBV5-1; TRBD2 might be the D (5 bases). Trimming removed 0 bases from V and 6 bases from J, with 13 bases in between. The CDR3 has 14 amino acids. CDR1 is SGHRS and CDR2 is YFSETQ in the germline V gene. Here the CDR3 DNA reads TGCGCCAGCAGCTTGGGTATCACCGAGGGCGAGCAGTACTTC. It codes for CASSLGITEGEQYF.

The table lists this clonotype with many counts. CDR3 in amino acids: CASSFPLTRSLNGYTF. In nucleotides, the CDR3 is TGTGCCAGCAGTTTCCCCTTGACTAGGTCGTTAAATGGCTACACCTTC. The genes are TRBV27 and TRBJ1-2; D is unclear. Trimming pared 3 bases from V and 6 bases from J, leaving 20 bases between. The CDR3 extends over 16 amino acids. Germline CDR1 MNHEY, CDR2 SMNVEV (reference sequence).

This clonotype appeared many times. This chain joins TRBV18 and TRBJ2-7; tentatively, D is TRBD1 (5 bases). CDR1 and CDR2 from the germline V gene are KGHSH and LQKENI. The length of the CDR3 is 16 residues. The V and J ends lost 0 bases and 2 bases respectively, with 14 bases between them. CDR3 residues: CASSPPVKAGTYEQYF. In DNA form, the CDR3 reads TGTGCCAGCTCACCACCGGTTAAGGCAGGGACCTACGAGCAGTACTTC.

This clonotype was seen repeatedly, ten times or more. The chain uses TRBV6-2 or TRBV6-3 and TRBJ2-1; 11 nucleotides agree with TRBD2. With V trimmed by 7 bases and J by 3 bases, 8 bases remained unmatched. The CDR3 length is 16 residues. The germline CDR1 and CDR2 sequences are MNHEY and SVGEGT. The CDR3 region is CASKGLAEKYYNEQFF. CDR3 coding DNA: TGTGCCAGCAAGGGACTAGCGGAAAAATACTACAATGAGCAGTTCTTC.

There are many counts of this clonotype. The chain employs TRBV30 and TRBJ1-1; 7 bases are a match to TRBD1. This CDR3 contains 14 residues. Germline lookup yields CDR1 GTSNPN and CDR2 SVGIG (reference sequence). V shed 4 bases and J 1 base; nucleotides not matched to a gene: 6. The CDR3 loop reads CAWTPGQWNTEAFF. In nucleotides, the CDR3 is TGTGCCTGGACGCCGGGACAGTGGAACACTGAAGCTTTCTTT.

This clonotype was recorded at least ten times. DNA for the CDR3: TGTGCCAGCAGTTCTTGGGTGCGGGGCGAGGGGGCCTGGGGTGAGCAGTTCTTC. This encodes CASSSWVRGEGAWGEQFF. The genes are TRBV6-5 and TRBJ2-1, with D perhaps TRBD1 (7 bases). The CDR3 loop spans 18 amino acids. Germline CDR1 reads MNHEY; CDR2 reads SVGAGI. Trimming cost V 4 bases and J 9 bases, with 28 bases left between them.

This clonotype was counted many times. This chain uses TRBV7-3 with TRBJ2-1, with TRBD1 matching over 7 bases. The CDR3 has 14 residues. V shed 4 bases and J 6 bases; nucleotides not matched to a gene: 6. Germline V lookup: CDR1 SGHTA, CDR2 FQGTGA. The CDR3 is CASSSTGSSNEQFF. The CDR3 bases are TGTGCCAGCAGCTCGACAGGGTCTAGCAATGAGCAGTTCTTC.

At least ten counts were recorded for this clonotype. J is TRBJ2-3 and V is TRBV27; TRBD2 aligns across 15 bases. Germline V gene sequence: CDR1 MNHEY, CDR2 SMNVEV (reference sequence). After removal of 7 bases from V and 2 bases from J, the junction contained 7 bases not matched to a gene. The CDR3 has 17 residues. The CDR3 nucleotides are TGTGCCAGCACCCCCGGGACTAGCGGGAGGTACACAGATACGCAGTATTTT. This encodes CASTPGTSGRYTDTQYF.

This clonotype was observed many times. V and J are TRBV9 and TRBJ2-1; 7 nucleotides match TRBD2. The CDR3 has 15 residues. CDR1 and CDR2 (germline): SGDLS, YYNGEE. V lost 0 bases to trimming and J lost 3 bases; unmatched junction nucleotides: 3. This CDR3 reads CASSVAAGLYNEQFF. DNA for the CDR3: TGTGCCAGCAGCGTAGCAGCGGGGCTCTACAATGAGCAGTTCTTC.

Ten or more counts support this clonotype. The chain employs TRBV18 and TRBJ2-7, with 10 bases fitting TRBD2. The CDR3 loop spans 15 amino acids. Trimming took 5 bases from V and 4 from J; bases not matched to a gene: 8. Germline loops: CDR1 KGHSH, CDR2 LQKENI. The CDR3 loop is CASSASGSGWYEQYF. DNA of the CDR3: TGTGCCAGCTCAGCTAGCGGGAGTGGGTGGTACGAGCAGTACTTC.